This T cell receptor (beta chain) originates from a study of blood T cell repertoires in COVID-19. Study as a whole: Collection of acute and convalescent COVID-19 samples took place in the United States, Italy and Spain. In each case, the material was cDNA or gDNA derived from T cells, B-cell-depleted T cells, or PBMCs.

Source study methods: It was from reference gene primer amplification that nucleated cell counts were estimated. Assay: immunoSEQ multiplex PCR; the TCRdb copy retains only in-frame clones and omits some. V, J and clone size reflect that table, while D and trimming were determined from the DNA. This table holds about 420,000 clones, around 90% found once. Patients in Seattle were enrolled during active infection, then followed longitudinally. The germline V gene has CDR1 WSHSY and CDR2 SAAADI. The CDR3 has 16 residues. V lost 2 bases to trimming and J lost 4 bases; unmatched junction nucleotides: 6. V usage is TRBV10-2 and J usage is TRBJ2-4; 9 bases are shared with TRBD2. This receptor was obtained from a man between 18 and 35 years old with COVID-19, enrolled during active disease. The sample comprised peripheral blood. The CDR3 nucleotides read TGCGCCAGCAGTGAGAGGGTAGCGGGAGCGAAAAACATTCAGTACTTC. Amino acids: CASSERVAGAKNIQYF.